Below, 32 T cell receptor beta chains from the same sample are listed, as sequenced in a study of naive and memory T cell subsets. Both TRBC1 and TRBC2 were covered by a beta constant-region primer of two equimolar oligonucleotides. Ligated cDNA was amplified by four rounds of PCR with nested alpha and beta constant-region primers and SP2. MiXCR was run by TCRdb on the UMI-ligation and nested PCR reads, yielding one entry per CDR3 protein. This sample yields about 8,000 distinct CDR3 sequences, of which less than 35% are seen a single time; around 59% belongs to the top ten. Source material: CD8+ TEMRA cells from blood. Indicated subset: effector memory re-expressing CD45RA, CD45RA+ CD27-. These TCRs come from a human donor in good health.

The sample holds a few counts of this clonotype. The chain links TRBV6-2 or TRBV6-3 to TRBJ2-3; D is unresolved. The germline CDR1 and CDR2 sequences are MNHEY and SVGEGT. Trimming shortened V by 5 bases and J by 6 bases, and 21 bases separated the two germline ends. The CDR3 sequence is 16 residues long. Here the CDR3 DNA reads TGTGCCAGCAGTAGGCCGGGCCCCAGTAGGTCTGATACGCAGTATTTT. It codes for CASSRPGPSRSDTQYF.

This clonotype has ten or more counts. The gene calls are TRBV6-1 and TRBJ2-4, with D possibly matching TRBD2 (5 bases). CDR1 is MNHNS and CDR2 is SASEGT in the germline V gene. There are 16 residues in the CDR3. V was clipped by 5 bases and J by 5 bases, with 19 bases between them. The CDR3 protein is CASSPRTRSAENIQYF. CDR3 nucleotide sequence: TGTGCCAGCAGTCCGAGGACTCGCTCTGCCGAAAACATTCAGTACTTC.

This clonotype was observed a few times. V and J are TRBV30 and TRBJ1-1, with 11 positions matching TRBD1. This CDR3 spans 14 amino acids. CDR1 and CDR2 (germline): GTSNPN, SVGIG (reference sequence). The junction had 5 bases not matched to a gene; V was cut back by 4 bases and J by 4 bases. CDR3 nucleotide sequence: TGTGCCTGGACCACAGGGACAGGGGGCACTGAAGCTTTCTTT. Amino acid sequence: CAWTTGTGGTEAFF.

The V call is TRBV7-9, the J call TRBJ1-1; D is perhaps TRBD1 (6 bases). Germline V lookup: CDR1 SEHNR, CDR2 FQNEAQ (reference sequence). V shed 4 bases and J shed 12 bases, with 15 bases lying between them. The CDR3 is made up of 12 amino acids. DNA for the CDR3: TGTGCCAGCAGCTCCGGGACATTCGAACCTTTCTTT. It is translated as CASSSGTFEPFF.

V is TRBV12-3 or TRBV12-4 and J is TRBJ1-5, with D uncertain. The CDR3 length is 13 residues. V lost 8 bases to trimming and J lost 3 bases, with 11 bases between them. This CDR3 reads CASQRQPNQPQHF. The DNA of the CDR3 is TGTGCCAGCCAACGGCAACCCAATCAGCCCCAGCATTTT.

This clonotype has only a few counts. The rearrangement links TRBV11-2 to TRBJ2-1; 8 positions agree with TRBD2. The germline V gene has CDR1 SGHAT and CDR2 FQNNGV. This CDR3 is 15 amino acids long. J gave up 0 bases and V 4 bases, and 2 bases lay outside the gene matches. DNA for the CDR3: TGTGCCAGCAGCTGGGGGACTAGCTCCTACAATGAGCAGTTCTTC. This translates into CASSWGTSSYNEQFF.

The chain has TRBV7-9 and TRBJ1-4; D is uncertain. The CDR3 covers 16 residues. CDR1 and CDR2 from the germline V gene are SEHNR and FQNEAQ (reference sequence). Trimming shortened V by 0 bases and J by 8 bases, and 16 bases separated the two germline ends. CDR3 in DNA: TGTGCCAGCAGCTTAGCGCGCCTGCCTCGGGCCGAAAAACTGTTTTTT. Amino acid sequence: CASSLARLPRAEKLFF.

The chain uses TRBV29-1 and TRBJ2-1, with TRBD1 matching 9 bases. Trimming removed 7 bases from V and 4 bases from J; junction bases left unmatched: 8. Germline V lookup: CDR1 SQVTM, CDR2 ANQGSEA. This CDR3 comprises 14 residues. CDR3 DNA: TGCAGCGCCCGGGACAGGGAAAGATACAATGAGCAGTTCTTC. This encodes CSARDRERYNEQFF.

The V and J genes are TRBV30 and TRBJ2-7; D might be TRBD1 (6 bases). The CDR3 consists of 14 residues. Germline lookup yields CDR1 GTSNPN and CDR2 SVGIG (reference sequence). The V gene lost 0 bases and the J gene lost 1 base, with 10 bases spanning the gap. CDR3 region: CAWSVAGVSYEQYF. The CDR3 DNA reads as TGTGCCTGGAGTGTAGCAGGGGTGTCCTACGAGCAGTACTTC.

Here the CDR3 reads CASSYQASGGSDEQYF. For the CDR3, the DNA is TGTGCCAGCAGTTACCAGGCTAGCGGGGGTAGTGACGAGCAGTACTTC. The chain is built from TRBV6-6 and TRBJ2-7, with TRBD2 matching 10 bases. Unmatched junction bases numbered 9, after V lost 2 bases and J lost 5 bases. The length of the CDR3 is 16 residues. In germline, CDR1 is MNHNY, CDR2 SVGAGI (reference sequence).

CDR3 DNA sequence: TGTGCCAGCAGTGGAGGGGCTAAGTACTTC. This encodes CASSGGAKYF. This chain links TRBV12-3 or TRBV12-4 with TRBJ2-5; possible D gene TRBD2, 6 bases. The CDR3 length is 10 residues. V was clipped by 5 bases and J by 12 bases, with 10 bases between them.

This clonotype was seen a few times. V and J are TRBV12-3 or TRBV12-4 and TRBJ2-3, with D hard to call. V was pared by 1 base and J by 7 bases, with 9 bases between. CDR3 length: 13 residues. CDR3 bases: TGTGCCAGCAGTTTAGTCTATGAGTATACGCAGTATTTT. This codes for CASSLVYEYTQYF.

This clonotype was seen a few times. This rearrangement joins TRBV18 to TRBJ2-3; TRBD2 matches 8 bases. The CDR3 runs to 15 residues. J was trimmed by 5 bases and V by 0 bases; bases with no gene match: 4. Germline CDR1 and CDR2: KGHSH and LQKENI. For the CDR3, the DNA is TGTGCCAGCTCACCACCACTCGGGAGGGGAGATACGCAGTATTTT. It yields the protein CASSPPLGRGDTQYF.

V usage is TRBV10-3 and J usage is TRBJ2-5; the D gene is possibly TRBD2 (5 bases). CDR1 and CDR2 from the germline V gene are ENHRY and SYGVKD. Trimming pared 2 bases from V and 1 base from J, leaving 11 bases between. The CDR3 totals 15 residues. The CDR3 protein is CAISEARAGQETQYF. Written as DNA, the CDR3 is TGTGCCATCAGTGAGGCGAGGGCGGGCCAAGAGACCCAGTACTTC.

This clonotype has a handful of counts. V is TRBV7-9 and J is TRBJ2-7; either TRBD1 or TRBD2 may fit D (5 bases each). The CDR3 loop spans 15 amino acids. The germline V and J ends were trimmed by 5 bases and 5 bases, with 19 bases remaining between them. The germline CDR1 and CDR2 sequences are SEHNR and FQNEAQ (reference sequence). CDR3 nucleotide sequence: TGTGCCAGCAGCCCCCCGCCTGGGGCGGGTGACGAGCAGTACTTC. Translating gives CASSPPPGAGDEQYF.

The chain uses TRBV30 and TRBJ2-1; D call uncertain. The CDR3 is 17 amino acids. Per germline, CDR1 GTSNPN and CDR2 SVGIG (reference sequence). The V and J ends lost 1 base and 1 base respectively, with 17 bases between them. This chain's CDR3 is CAWSAGTYGLSYNEQFF. In nucleotides, the CDR3 is TGTGCCTGGAGTGCAGGCACCTACGGGTTATCCTACAATGAGCAGTTCTTC. Looking up the rest from reference TRBV30 and TRBJ2-1 gives the full variable domain: SQTIHQWPATLVQPVGSPLSLECTVEGTSNPNLYWYRQAAGRGLQLLFYSVGIGQISSEVPQNLSASRPQDRQFILSSKKLLLSDSGFYLCAWSAGTYGLSYNEQFFGPGTRLTVL.

This clonotype was counted many times. This CDR3 is CASSPEWGWLNTEAFF. The CDR3 DNA is TGCGCCAGCAGCCCAGAATGGGGATGGCTGAACACTGAAGCTTTCTTT. This rearrangement joins TRBV4-3 to TRBJ1-1; D is ambiguous. This CDR3 spans 16 amino acids. Germline CDR1 reads LGHNA; CDR2 reads YSLEER. Trimming stripped 4 bases from V and 0 bases from J, with 15 bases between.

This sequence joins TRBV29-1 and TRBJ2-7, with a possible D match to TRBD1 (5 bases). CDR3 length: 13 residues. With 3 bases removed from V and 4 bases from J, the gap between germline ends came to 13 bases. CDR1 is SQVTM and CDR2 is ANQGSEA in the germline V gene. CDR3 nucleotides: TGCAGCGTTGAGCCCAGGGTCGGTTACGAGCAGTACTTC. This codes for CSVEPRVGYEQYF.

The rearrangement joins TRBV28 to TRBJ2-2, with D perhaps matching TRBD1 (5 bases). The CDR3 consists of 15 residues. V was pared by 8 bases and J by 5 bases, with 18 bases between. Per germline, CDR1 MDHEN and CDR2 SYDVKM. CDR3 DNA: TGTGCCAGCCGAAATCGACAGTCCCCAACCGGGGAGCTGTTTTTT. This gives the protein CASRNRQSPTGELFF.

In its sample, this clonotype was seen a few times. The chain uses TRBV6-2 or TRBV6-3 and TRBJ1-1; TRBD1 agrees at 7 bases. The CDR3 totals 13 residues. The germline V gene encodes CDR1 MNHEY and CDR2 SVGEGT. With V trimmed by 5 bases and J by 8 bases, 8 bases remained unmatched. This chain's CDR3 is CASSKPGQREAFF. The DNA of the CDR3 is TGTGCCAGCAGTAAACCGGGACAGAGGGAAGCTTTCTTT.

This clonotype was found a few times. This chain joins TRBV28 and TRBJ2-7, with D perhaps matching TRBD2 (6 bases). The germline CDR1 and CDR2 sequences are MDHEN and SYDVKM. CDR3 length: 13 amino acids. V lost 3 bases, J lost 9 bases, and 15 bases lay in between. CDR3 in amino acids: CASSFRTNLWQYF. As DNA, the CDR3 is TGTGCCAGCAGTTTTAGGACTAATTTGTGGCAGTACTTC.

The V and J genes are TRBV6-2 or TRBV6-3 and TRBJ2-3; D unclear. Trimming stripped 5 bases from V and 3 bases from J, with 15 bases between. The CDR3 has 15 residues. Germline V gene data show CDR1 as MNHEY and CDR2 as SVGEGT. The chain's CDR3 is CASSTTRTVTDTQYF. The CDR3 bases are TGTGCCAGCAGTACGACCCGGACGGTTACAGATACGCAGTATTTT.

The CDR3 nucleotides are TGTGCCAGCAGTTTAGGGCGGACGGAAGTCCAAGAGACCCAGTACTTC. It specifies CASSLGRTEVQETQYF. The chain combines TRBV28 with TRBJ2-5; D is undetermined. CDR3 length: 16 residues. V lost 2 bases, J lost 1 base, and 14 bases lay in between. Germline CDR1 MDHEN, CDR2 SYDVKM.

The chain couples TRBV7-3 to TRBJ2-2; D gene unclear. The ends were cut back, 2 bases at V and 0 bases at J, with 19 bases in the middle. From germline, CDR1 is SGHTA and CDR2 FQGTGA. This CDR3 has 19 residues. CDR3 loop: CASSLLRGPSKSNTGELFF. The CDR3 bases are TGTGCCAGCAGCTTACTTCGTGGCCCCTCAAAGTCGAACACCGGGGAGCTGTTTTTT.

This clonotype was picked up a small number of times. The V call is TRBV27, the J call TRBJ2-1, with TRBD2 identical over 10 bases. Trimming took 10 bases from V and 7 from J; bases not matched to a gene: 13. The CDR3 extends over 15 amino acids. Germline assignment: CDR1 MNHEY and CDR2 SMNVEV (reference sequence). CDR3 sequence (DNA): TGTGCCACGCACCCCTCTAGCGGGGGAAGGAATGAGCAGTTCTTC. Translation: CATHPSSGGRNEQFF.

This clonotype has more than one count but fewer than ten. The chain recombines TRBV12-3 or TRBV12-4 with TRBJ2-1; D is undetermined. The CDR3 is 14 residues long. V lost 1 base, J lost 9 bases, and 13 bases lay in between. CDR3 sequence reads: CASSLVLRIGEQFF. DNA for the CDR3: TGTGCCAGCAGTTTAGTGCTCCGGATAGGTGAGCAGTTCTTC.

The rearrangement links TRBV29-1 to TRBJ2-1; 8 bases are a match to TRBD2. J gave up 4 bases and V 5 bases, and 7 bases lay outside the gene matches. The length of the CDR3 is 14 residues. In germline, CDR1 is SQVTM, CDR2 ANQGSEA. The CDR3 sequence is CSVTVAGPYNEQFF. The DNA for the CDR3 is TGCAGCGTTACAGTAGCGGGACCTTACAATGAGCAGTTCTTC.

This clonotype was seen many times. V and J are TRBV6-5 and TRBJ2-6; D gene ambiguous. The CDR3 has 16 amino acids. Trimming removed 3 bases at V and 1 base at J, with 10 bases between. Germline lookup yields CDR1 MNHEY and CDR2 SVGAGI. CDR3: CASSYSIDSGANVLTF. CDR3 coding DNA: TGTGCCAGCAGTTATTCGATAGATTCTGGGGCCAACGTCCTGACTTTC.

The rearrangement uses TRBV21-1 and TRBJ1-5. TRBV21-1 is shown as a pseudogene. The CDR3 runs 18 residues. The CDR3 region is CASSSKMGWRNSNQPQHF. CDR3 coding DNA: TGTGCCAGCAGCTCAAAGATGGGATGGAGGAATAGCAATCAGCCCCAGCATTTT.

The chain recombines TRBV29-1 with TRBJ2-3; the match to TRBD2 covers 14 bases. The V and J ends lost 8 bases and 1 base, in that order; junction bases with no gene match: 5. Germline values: CDR1 SQVTM, CDR2 ANQGSEA. CDR3 length: 15 residues. For the CDR3, the DNA is TGCAGCTTCTCGGGACTAGCGGGGGGCACAGATACGCAGTATTTT. Its translation is CSFSGLAGGTDTQYF.

For this clonotype: The limits of the CDR3 on the DNA are not certain, so only TCRdb's listed CDR3 is given. The gene calls are TRBV4-3 and TRBJ2-3; the D call in the table, TRBD2, was not verified against the DNA. Germline V gene data show CDR1 as LGHNA and CDR2 as YSLEER. With termini counted, the CDR3 has 20 amino acids. The CDR3 loop reads CALYLCASSQLAGDTDTQYF.

The chain couples TRBV4-3 to TRBJ2-7; D unclear. CDR1 is LGHNA, CDR2 YSLEER, per germline. Between the trimmed V and J ends, which lost 3 bases and 3 bases, there was a span of 9 bases. The CDR3 has 13 amino acids. This CDR3 reads CASSQHADYEQYF. In DNA form, the CDR3 reads TGCGCCAGCAGCCAGCATGCCGACTACGAGCAGTACTTC.